Following are 9 T cell receptor beta chains from one sample sequenced in a study of technical replicates of blood from a handful of donors. TCRdb's table, derived via immunoSEQ multiplex PCR, lists solely in-frame clones and lacks some. The sample lists tens of thousands of clones; roughly 98% were seen once. The sample taken for sequencing was T cells isolated from PBMCs. The source of these receptors is a human donor in good health.

V is TRBV5-4 and J is TRBJ1-2, with 10 bases matching TRBD1. Germline V CDR1 and CDR2: SGHNT, YYREEE (reference sequence). CDR3 length: 15 amino acids. V lost 4 bases, J lost 4 bases, and 7 bases stayed unmatched. The CDR3 DNA reads as TGTGCCAGCAGCGATAGGACAGGGGGGATCTATGGCTACACCTTC. Residues: CASSDRTGGIYGYTF.

This clone was seen just once. The chain combines TRBV11-2 with TRBJ1-2, with D perhaps matching TRBD1 (6 bases). The germline gives CDR1 SGHAT, CDR2 FQNNGV. V lost 5 bases and J lost 3, with 10 bases in between. This CDR3 is built from 13 residues. Here the CDR3 DNA reads TGTGCCAGCAGCGCACAGGGTGACTATGGCTACACCTTC. Translating it yields CASSAQGDYGYTF.

The gene calls are TRBV9 and TRBJ1-1, with 7 nucleotides matching TRBD1. The CDR3 runs to 15 residues. Trimming at V came to 0 bases and at J to 8 bases, leaving 10 bases not matched to a gene. Germline V lookup: CDR1 SGDLS, CDR2 YYNGEE. Written as DNA, the CDR3 is TGTGCCAGCAGCGTAGGTGAGGGGGCTGGGGCGGAAGCTTTCTTT. Protein: CASSVGEGAGAEAFF. Filled out from reference TRBV9 and TRBJ1-1, the complete variable domain reads DSGVTQTPKHLITATGQRVTLRCSPRSGDLSVYWYQQSLDQGLQFLIQYYNGEERAKGNILERFSAQQFPDLHSELNLSSLELGDSALYFCASSVGEGAGAEAFFGQGTRLTVV.

The genes are TRBV18 and TRBJ1-1; 8 bases are a match to TRBD1. The CDR3 extends over 15 amino acids. The germline V gene encodes CDR1 KGHSH and CDR2 LQKENI. The J segment lost 1 base and the V segment lost 6 bases, leaving 7 bases of the junction unmatched. The CDR3 region has the DNA TGTGCCAGCTCGGGCCAGGGACAGGCGAACACTGAAGCTTTCTTT. Its translation is CASSGQGQANTEAFF.

The genes are TRBV7-9 and TRBJ1-1, with D maybe TRBD1 (5 bases). Trimming took off 3 bases at V and 3 bases at J, with 8 bases between the two ends. This CDR3 has 13 residues. Germline V gene data show CDR1 as SEHNR and CDR2 as FQNEAQ (reference sequence). CDR3 DNA sequence: TGTGCCAGCAGCTTCGACAGCGACACTGAAGCTTTCTTT. Its translation: CASSFDSDTEAFF.

The chain carries TRBV7-8 and TRBJ2-1; TRBD2 aligns across 10 bases. The CDR3 has 15 residues. CDR1 is SGHVS and CDR2 is FQNEAQ in the germline V gene. V dropped 5 bases and J dropped 8; count of bases not matched to a gene: 9. The CDR3 loop reads CASSNLAGASDEQFF. CDR3 sequence (DNA): TGTGCCAGCAGCAACCTAGCGGGAGCCTCGGATGAGCAGTTCTTC.

This rearrangement joins TRBV7-9 to TRBJ1-4; TRBD1 aligns across 7 bases. Germline trimming cut 5 bases from V and 3 bases from J; bases unmatched to any gene: 12. In germline, CDR1 is SEHNR, CDR2 FQNEAQ (reference sequence). The CDR3 length is 17 residues. CDR3 nucleotide sequence: TGTGCCAGCAGCCTAAAGTTTCCGGGACAGCCTAATGAAAAACTGTTTTTT. Translation: CASSLKFPGQPNEKLFF.

The chain links TRBV2 to TRBJ2-3; D is unresolved. The CDR3 has 11 residues. The ends were cut back, 5 bases at V and 2 bases at J, with 2 bases in the middle. CDR1 and CDR2 (germline): SNHLY, FYNNEI. For the CDR3, the DNA is TGTGCCAGCAGTTACACAGATACGCAGTATTTT. This translates into CASSYTDTQYF.

The genes are TRBV6-4 and TRBJ1-5; D is ambiguous. This CDR3 is 13 amino acids long. V was trimmed by 5 bases and J by 5 bases, leaving 10 bases between them. Germline CDR1 and CDR2: MRHNA and SNTAGT. For the CDR3, the DNA is TGTGCCAGCAGTCTTTCGGAGGATCAGCCCCAGCATTTT. It translates to CASSLSEDQPQHF.